These 16 T cell receptor beta chains were sequenced from one sample in a study of cytomegalovirus exposure and HLA in healthy donors. 13 Jbeta primers and 60 Vbeta primers were used for the PCR. Here immunoSEQ multiplex PCR was the method, and the copy in TCRdb shows in-frame clones only, minus some. The repertoire holds some 250,000 clones, with roughly 80% as singletons. The sequenced sample consisted of PBMCs. The receptor set was obtained from a woman in her thirties or forties in good health and CMV-seropositive.

The CDR3 sequence: CASSAERDTSNYGYTF. The CDR3 nucleotides are TGTGCCAGCAGCGCCGAACGGGACACCTCTAACTATGGCTACACCTTC. This chain joins TRBV7-9 and TRBJ1-2; tentative D call: TRBD1 (6 bases). The length of the CDR3 is 16 residues. In germline, CDR1 is SEHNR, CDR2 FQNEAQ (reference sequence). V was trimmed by 5 bases and J by 0 bases, leaving 16 bases between them.

The V and J genes are TRBV6-6 and TRBJ1-2, with D uncertain. Deletions cut 0 bases from V and 3 bases from J, with 8 bases between. The CDR3 has 14 amino acids. Germline V gene lookup returns CDR1 MNHNY and CDR2 SVGAGI (reference sequence). This CDR3 reads CASSYSGGHYGYTF. The CDR3 DNA reads TGTGCCAGCAGTTACTCGGGCGGGCACTATGGCTACACCTTC.

V is TRBV6-5 and J is TRBJ1-2, with D possibly matching TRBD1 (6 bases). Germline V lookup: CDR1 MNHEY, CDR2 SVGAGI. The CDR3 is made up of 14 amino acids. Trimming took 5 bases from V and 0 from J, leaving 10 bases between them. The CDR3 DNA reads as TGTGCCAGCAGTCCCGGACAGTCTAACTATGGCTACACCTTC. This codes for CASSPGQSNYGYTF.

The CDR3: CASSIWEWDTGELFF. The CDR3 bases are TGTGCCAGTAGTATCTGGGAGTGGGACACCGGGGAGCTGTTTTTT. The chain joins TRBV19 to TRBJ2-2; possible D gene TRBD2, 5 bases. Germline V lookup: CDR1 LNHDA, CDR2 SQIVND (reference sequence). The CDR3 loop spans 15 amino acids. The germline V and J ends were trimmed by 3 bases and 3 bases, with 11 bases remaining between them.

The chain uses TRBV2 and TRBJ1-5; D gene uncertain. The V end was cut by 7 bases, the J end by 2 bases, with 9 bases between. This CDR3 is 13 amino acids long. CDR1 and CDR2 from the germline V gene are SNHLY and FYNNEI. The CDR3 region has the DNA TGTGCCAGCAATCTAGGCCGCAATCAGCCCCAGCATTTT. It translates to CASNLGRNQPQHF.

This clone appeared once. The chain employs TRBV5-1 and TRBJ2-7; 7 nucleotides match TRBD1. The V segment lost 4 bases and the J segment 0 bases; nucleotides outside the gene matches: 7. The CDR3 covers 15 residues. Germline CDR1 is SGHRS and CDR2 is YFSETQ. The CDR3 loop is CASSQRQGSSYEQYF. The DNA of the CDR3 is TGCGCCAGCAGCCAACGACAGGGCAGCTCCTACGAGCAGTACTTC.

V is TRBV9 and J is TRBJ1-2, with 7 bases lining up with TRBD1. This CDR3 is built from 14 residues. With 0 bases clipped from V and 8 bases from J, the junction kept 7 bases outside the gene matches. CDR1 and CDR2 (germline): SGDLS, YYNGEE. CDR3 protein: CASSVDRTGNGYTF. CDR3 DNA sequence: TGTGCCAGCAGCGTAGATCGGACAGGTAACGGCTACACCTTC.

The rearrangement links TRBV27 to TRBJ2-5; 7 positions agree with TRBD1. Germline-derived CDR1 and CDR2 are MNHEY and SMNVEV (reference sequence). Unmatched junction bases numbered 3, after V lost 3 bases and J lost 2 bases. The CDR3 runs to 14 residues. The CDR3 here is CASSFGRGQETQYF. The CDR3 region has the DNA TGTGCCAGCAGTTTTGGCAGGGGGCAAGAGACCCAGTACTTC.

The V gene is TRBV11-2, the J gene TRBJ1-1, with TRBD1 matching over 9 bases. Per the germline V gene, CDR1 is SGHAT and CDR2 is FQNNGV. V shed 6 bases, J shed 2 bases, and the junction held 1 base outside the gene matches. The CDR3 is 13 residues long. CDR3 loop: CASRDRGNTEAFF. CDR3 coding DNA: TGTGCCAGCAGGGACAGGGGTAACACTGAAGCTTTCTTT.

This chain links TRBV18 with TRBJ1-5; D possibly corresponds to TRBD1 (5 bases). V was clipped by 6 bases and J by 6 bases, with 15 bases between them. CDR1 is KGHSH, CDR2 LQKENI, per germline. The length of the CDR3 is 14 residues. The CDR3 coding sequence is TGTGCCAGCTCGCCAACAGGAGCGAGTCAGCCCCAGCATTTT. Translating it yields CASSPTGASQPQHF.

This chain uses TRBV5-6 with TRBJ2-7, with a weak D call TRBD1 (6 bases). There are 14 residues in the CDR3. V lost 7 bases and J 3 bases, leaving 17 bases between the germline ends. The V gene's germline CDR1 is SGHDT and CDR2 YYEEEE. This chain's CDR3 is CASAWGQGFYEQYF. The CDR3 DNA reads TGTGCCAGCGCTTGGGGGCAGGGTTTCTACGAGCAGTACTTC.

The chain has TRBV6-6 and TRBJ2-1; 8 nucleotides agree with TRBD1. V lost 4 bases and J lost 2; bases outside the gene matches: 4. This CDR3 contains 15 residues. Germline CDR1 is MNHNY and CDR2 is SVGAGI (reference sequence). CDR3 DNA: TGTGCCAGCAGTTTCGGACAGGGTCCCTACAATGAGCAGTTCTTC. Encoded protein: CASSFGQGPYNEQFF.

The J gene is TRBJ1-1, the V gene TRBV4-3, with D hard to call. Trimming took 0 bases from V and 0 from J, leaving 5 bases between them. The V gene's germline CDR1 is LGHNA and CDR2 YSLEER. The CDR3 has 14 amino acids. DNA for the CDR3: TGCGCCAGCAGCCAAGATCGGGTGAACACTGAAGCTTTCTTT. Translated, it gives CASSQDRVNTEAFF.

The rearrangement joins TRBV6-5 to TRBJ1-5, with D possibly matching TRBD1 (5 bases). The CDR3 length is 14 residues. V was clipped by 7 bases and J by 3 bases, with 13 bases between them. CDR1 and CDR2 from the germline V gene are MNHEY and SVGAGI. CDR3 sequence (DNA): TGTGCCAGCAACTCGGGGGGTTACAATCAGCCCCAGCATTTT. Translating it yields CASNSGGYNQPQHF.

The chain uses TRBV19 and TRBJ2-7; TRBD2 matches at 10 bases. CDR1 and CDR2 (germline): LNHDA, SQIVND (reference sequence). V was pared by 4 bases and J by 5 bases, with 11 bases of the junction left unmatched. The CDR3 contains 16 residues. The CDR3 region is CASSNPSGRSIHEQYF. The CDR3 coding sequence is TGTGCCAGTAGTAATCCTAGCGGGAGAAGTATCCACGAGCAGTACTTC.

The rearrangement links TRBV4-2 to TRBJ1-4; D gene unclear. The CDR3 is made up of 16 amino acids. V dropped 0 bases and J dropped 2 bases, with 10 bases sitting between them. From germline, CDR1 is LGHNA and CDR2 YNFKEQ. The CDR3: CASSQDPTGTNEKLFF. CDR3 coding DNA: TGTGCCAGCAGCCAAGATCCCACGGGGACTAATGAAAAACTGTTTTTT.